These T cell receptor beta chains were read from a single sample in a study of blood T cell repertoires in COVID-19. Profiling relied on immunoSEQ multiplex PCR, and the TCRdb table lists in-frame clones only, not all of them. The table shows about 140,000 clones, with around 90% occurring only once. Sequenced sample: peripheral blood. The receptors originated from a human donor in a cohort sampled during active COVID-19. Both conserved end residues are part of each CDR3. D genes are given only for firm matches. Some rows have no size entry. The others give once, few or many, or a class for an expanded clone.

j_call	d_call	clone_size	v_call	cdr3_length	cdr3_aa	cdr3_nt
TRBJ2-1	TRBD2	NA	TRBV6-2/TRBV6-3	16	CASSPLGLAGRNEQFF	TGTGCCAGCAGCCCACTCGGGCTAGCGGGGCGAAATGAGCAGTTCTTC
TRBJ2-5	TRBD2	NA	TRBV4-3	16	CASSQETSGTLRTQYF	TGCGCCAGCAGCCAAGAGACTAGCGGGACCCTTAGGACCCAGTACTTC
TRBJ2-2	TRBD1	NA	TRBV11-2	15	CASSPRTGRTGELFF	TGTGCCAGCAGCCCCAGGACAGGGCGGACCGGGGAGCTGTTTTTT
TRBJ2-7	TRBD1	NA	TRBV5-1	14	CASSLAPTGGEQYF	TGCGCCAGCAGCTTGGCCCCGACAGGGGGGGAGCAGTACTTC
TRBJ1-1	NA	NA	TRBV7-2	14	CASTSYPREAEAFF	TGTGCCAGCACCTCATACCCCAGGGAGGCGGAAGCTTTCTTT
TRBJ2-7	NA	NA	TRBV2	14	CASSDAALAYEQYF	TGTGCCAGCAGTGACGCGGCATTGGCCTACGAGCAGTACTTC
TRBJ1-2	TRBD1	NA	TRBV18	17	CASSPLDRGISNYGYTF	TGTGCCAGCTCACCACTGGACAGGGGCATCTCTAACTATGGCTACACCTTC
TRBJ2-7	TRBD2	NA	TRBV7-8	16	CASSRSTPGLAAEQYF	TGTGCCAGCAGCCGGAGCACCCCCGGACTAGCGGCGGAGCAGTACTTC
TRBJ1-1	NA	few	TRBV5-1	15	CASSPESGVWTEAFF	TGCGCCAGCAGCCCGGAATCCGGGGTTTGGACTGAAGCTTTCTTT
TRBJ2-1	TRBD2	once	TRBV27	16	CASSLNGWWGGNEQFF	TGTGCCAGCAGTTTAAATGGTTGGTGGGGGGGCAATGAGCAGTTCTTC
TRBJ1-2	NA	NA	TRBV6-2/TRBV6-3	15	CASSYSKGQLYGYTF	TGTGCCAGCAGTTACTCGAAAGGACAGCTCTATGGCTACACCTTC
TRBJ2-5	TRBD1	once	TRBV6-5	15	CASRDTGGSQETQYF	TGTGCCAGCAGAGACACAGGGGGGAGCCAAGAGACCCAGTACTTC
TRBJ2-5	NA	NA	TRBV29-1	15	CSVVPTQGYQETQYF	TGCAGCGTTGTACCGACACAGGGTTACCAAGAGACCCAGTACTTC
TRBJ2-2	TRBD2	NA	TRBV6-5	13	CASSYDASGKLFF	TGTGCCAGCAGTTACGACGCTAGCGGGAAACTGTTTTTT
TRBJ1-2	NA	NA	TRBV9	12	CASSVAGYGYTF	TGTGCCAGCAGCGTAGCAGGGTACGGCTACACCTTC
TRBJ1-4	NA	NA	TRBV30	14	CAWGKGGPQEKLFF	TGTGCCTGGGGAAAAGGGGGTCCGCAAGAAAAACTGTTTTTT
TRBJ2-2	NA	NA	TRBV27	12	CASSFRGGELFF	TGTGCCAGCAGTTTCAGGGGCGGGGAGCTGTTTTTT
TRBJ2-2	NA	NA	TRBV7-3	14	CASSFSQGTGELFF	TGTGCCAGCAGTTTTAGCCAGGGTACCGGGGAGCTGTTTTTT
TRBJ2-3	TRBD2	NA	TRBV7-3	17	CASSLIPGGALADTQYF	TGTGCCAGCAGCTTAATCCCCGGGGGGGCCCTCGCAGATACGCAGTATTTT
TRBJ1-1	TRBD1	NA	TRBV18	20	CASSPKAQGQGEKGNTEAFF	TGTGCCAGCTCACCCAAGGCGCAGGGACAGGGCGAGAAAGGGAACACTGAAGCTTTCTTT
TRBJ1-3	NA	NA	TRBV6-5	15	CASRIMTGSGNTIYF	TGTGCCAGCAGGATTATGACAGGCTCGGGGAACACCATATATTTT